This T cell receptor (beta chain) was sequenced for a study of T cell responses to AZD1222 COVID-19 vaccine. Study-wide results and caveats: Baseline seropositives among AZD1222 recipients totaled only five or six.

In regard to this clone: The antigen remains unidentified.

The length of the CDR3 is 14 residues. J gave up 2 bases and V 3 bases, and 7 bases lay outside the gene matches. Germline values: CDR1 DFQATT, CDR2 SNEGSKA (reference sequence). Profiling relied on immunoSEQ multiplex PCR, and the TCRdb table lists in-frame clones only, not all of them. The table lists 56,000 or so clones, 70% to 80% of them singletons. The sample consisted of peripheral blood, taken 28 days after the second AZD1222 dose. V gene TRBV20-1 combines with J gene TRBJ2-7, with 7 bases lining up with TRBD2. The sequence was collected from an adult who received the AZD1222 COVID-19 vaccine. In DNA, the CDR3 is TGCAGTGCTAGTCGCGGGAGAGACCCCTACGAGCAGTACTTC. Amino acids: CSASRGRDPYEQYF.